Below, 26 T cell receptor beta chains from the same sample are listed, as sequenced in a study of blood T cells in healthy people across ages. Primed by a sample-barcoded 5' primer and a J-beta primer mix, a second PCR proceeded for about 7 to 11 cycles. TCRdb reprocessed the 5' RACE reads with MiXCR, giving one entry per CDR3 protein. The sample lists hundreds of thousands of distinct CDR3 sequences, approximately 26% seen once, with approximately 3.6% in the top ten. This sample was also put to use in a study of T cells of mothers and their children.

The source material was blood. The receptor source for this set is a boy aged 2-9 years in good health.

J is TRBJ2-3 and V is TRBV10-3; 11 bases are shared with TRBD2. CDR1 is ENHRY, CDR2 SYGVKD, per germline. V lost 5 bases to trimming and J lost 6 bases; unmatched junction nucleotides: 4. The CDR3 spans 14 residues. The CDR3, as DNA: TGTGCCATCAGTTTCTCTAGCGGGAGGGATACGCAGTATTTT. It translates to CAISFSSGRDTQYF.

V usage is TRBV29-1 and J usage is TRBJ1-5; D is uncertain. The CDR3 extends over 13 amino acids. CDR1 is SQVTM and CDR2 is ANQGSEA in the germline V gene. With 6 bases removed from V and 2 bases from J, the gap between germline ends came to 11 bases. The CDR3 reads CSVSSSRNQPQHF. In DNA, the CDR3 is TGCAGCGTCTCCTCCAGTCGCAATCAGCCCCAGCATTTT.

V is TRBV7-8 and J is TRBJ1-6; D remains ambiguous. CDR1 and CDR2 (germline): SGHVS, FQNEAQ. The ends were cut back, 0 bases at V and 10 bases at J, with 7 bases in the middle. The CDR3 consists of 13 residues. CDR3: CASSLAPRSPLHF. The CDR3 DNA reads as TGTGCCAGCAGCTTAGCCCCAAGGTCACCCCTCCACTTT.

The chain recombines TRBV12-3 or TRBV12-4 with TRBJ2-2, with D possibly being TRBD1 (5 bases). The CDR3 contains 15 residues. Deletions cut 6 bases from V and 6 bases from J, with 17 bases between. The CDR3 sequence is CASSLFSGIAGELFF. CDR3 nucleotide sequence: TGTGCCAGCAGCTTATTCTCAGGGATTGCCGGGGAGCTGTTTTTT.

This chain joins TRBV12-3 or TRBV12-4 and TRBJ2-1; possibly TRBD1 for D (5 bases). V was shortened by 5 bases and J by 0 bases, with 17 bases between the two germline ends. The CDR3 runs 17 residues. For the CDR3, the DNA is TGTGCCAGCAGTGATTTGGATTACAGGAGCTCCTACAATGAGCAGTTCTTC. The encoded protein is CASSDLDYRSSYNEQFF.

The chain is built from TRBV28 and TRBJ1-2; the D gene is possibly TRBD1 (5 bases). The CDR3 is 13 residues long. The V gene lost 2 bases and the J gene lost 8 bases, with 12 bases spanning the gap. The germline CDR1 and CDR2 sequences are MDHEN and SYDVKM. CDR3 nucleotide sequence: TGTGCCAGCAGTTTAAGGGGCGCGAGGGGCTACACCTTC. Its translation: CASSLRGARGYTF.

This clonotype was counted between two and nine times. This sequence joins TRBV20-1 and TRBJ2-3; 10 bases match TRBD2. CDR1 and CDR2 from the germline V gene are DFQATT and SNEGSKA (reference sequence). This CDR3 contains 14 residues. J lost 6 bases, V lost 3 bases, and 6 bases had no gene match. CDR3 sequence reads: CSASYLAGVDTQYF. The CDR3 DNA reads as TGCAGTGCTAGTTACCTAGCGGGAGTTGATACGCAGTATTTT.

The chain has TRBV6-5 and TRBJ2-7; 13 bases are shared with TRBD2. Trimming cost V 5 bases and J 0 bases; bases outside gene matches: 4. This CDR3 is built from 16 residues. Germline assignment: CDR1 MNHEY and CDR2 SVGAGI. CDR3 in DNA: TGTGCCAGCAGTCGGACTAGCGGGAGTTTCTCCTACGAGCAGTACGTC. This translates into CASSRTSGSFSYEQYV.

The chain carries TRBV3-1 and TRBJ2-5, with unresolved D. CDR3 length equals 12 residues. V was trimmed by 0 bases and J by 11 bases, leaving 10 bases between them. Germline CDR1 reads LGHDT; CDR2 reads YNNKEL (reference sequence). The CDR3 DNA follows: TGTGCCAGCAGCCAAGATACGGCAACGCAGTACTTC. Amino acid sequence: CASSQDTATQYF.

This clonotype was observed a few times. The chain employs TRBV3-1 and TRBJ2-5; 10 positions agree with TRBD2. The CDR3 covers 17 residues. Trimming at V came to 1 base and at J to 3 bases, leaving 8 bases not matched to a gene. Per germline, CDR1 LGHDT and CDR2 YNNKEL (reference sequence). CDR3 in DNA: TGTGCCAGCAGCCAAGGTTCGCTAGCGGGAGAAGAAGAGACCCAGTACTTC. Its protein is CASSQGSLAGEEETQYF.

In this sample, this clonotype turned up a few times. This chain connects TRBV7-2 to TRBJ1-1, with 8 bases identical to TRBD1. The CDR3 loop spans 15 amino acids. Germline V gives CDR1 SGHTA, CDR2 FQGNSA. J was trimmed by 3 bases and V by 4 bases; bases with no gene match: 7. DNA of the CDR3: TGTGCCAGCAGCTCCTGGGACAGGCGACACACTGAAGCTTTCTTT. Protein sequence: CASSSWDRRHTEAFF. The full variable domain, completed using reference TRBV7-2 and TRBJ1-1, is GAGVSQSPSNKVTEKGKDVELRCDPISGHTALYWYRQSLGQGLEFLIYFQGNSAPDKSGLPSDRFSAERTGGSVSTLTIQRTQQEDSAVYLCASSSWDRRHTEAFFGQGTRLTVV.

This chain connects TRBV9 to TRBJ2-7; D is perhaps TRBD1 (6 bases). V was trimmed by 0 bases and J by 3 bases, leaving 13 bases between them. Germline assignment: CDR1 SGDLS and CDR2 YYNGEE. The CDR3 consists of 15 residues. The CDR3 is CASSVDSGEGYEQYF. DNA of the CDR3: TGTGCCAGCAGCGTAGATTCAGGGGAAGGCTACGAGCAGTACTTC.

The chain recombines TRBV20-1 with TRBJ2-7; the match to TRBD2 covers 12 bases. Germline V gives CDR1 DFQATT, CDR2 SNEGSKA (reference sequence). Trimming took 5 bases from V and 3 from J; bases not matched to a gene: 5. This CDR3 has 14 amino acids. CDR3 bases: TGCAGTGCTGTCCTAGCGGGGGGGATCTACGAGCAGTACTTC. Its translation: CSAVLAGGIYEQYF.

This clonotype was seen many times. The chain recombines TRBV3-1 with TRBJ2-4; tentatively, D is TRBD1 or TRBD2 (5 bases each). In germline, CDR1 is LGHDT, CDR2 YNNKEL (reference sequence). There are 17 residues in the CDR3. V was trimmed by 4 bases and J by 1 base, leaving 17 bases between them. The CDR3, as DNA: TGTGCCAGCAGCCTCCGGGGTAGCAGGGTCGCCAAAAACATTCAGTACTTC. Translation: CASSLRGSRVAKNIQYF.

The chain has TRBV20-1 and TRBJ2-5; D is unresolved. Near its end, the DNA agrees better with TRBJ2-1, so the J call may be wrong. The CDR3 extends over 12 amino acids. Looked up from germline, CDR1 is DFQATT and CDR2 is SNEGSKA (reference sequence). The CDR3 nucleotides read TGCAGTGCTACCCGGTCGAGAGATGAGCAGTTCTTC. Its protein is CSATRSRDEQFF.

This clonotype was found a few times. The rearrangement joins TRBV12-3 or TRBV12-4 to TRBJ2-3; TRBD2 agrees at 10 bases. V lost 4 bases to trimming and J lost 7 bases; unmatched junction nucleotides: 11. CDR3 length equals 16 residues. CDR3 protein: CASSSLSGGAIHTQYF. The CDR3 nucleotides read TGTGCCAGCAGTTCCCTCAGCGGGGGGGCCATACATACGCAGTATTTT.

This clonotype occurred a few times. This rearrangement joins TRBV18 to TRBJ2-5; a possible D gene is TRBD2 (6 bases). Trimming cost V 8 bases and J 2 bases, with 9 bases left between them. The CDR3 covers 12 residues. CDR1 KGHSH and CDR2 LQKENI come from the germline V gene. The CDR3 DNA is TGTGCCAGCACGGACTATCAAGAGACCCAGTACTTC. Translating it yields CASTDYQETQYF. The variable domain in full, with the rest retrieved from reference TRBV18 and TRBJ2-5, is NAGVMQNPRHLVRRRGQEARLRCSPMKGHSHVYWYRQLPEEGLKFMVYLQKENIIDESGMPKERFSAEFPKEGPSILRIQQVVRGDSAAYFCASTDYQETQYFGPGTRLLVL.

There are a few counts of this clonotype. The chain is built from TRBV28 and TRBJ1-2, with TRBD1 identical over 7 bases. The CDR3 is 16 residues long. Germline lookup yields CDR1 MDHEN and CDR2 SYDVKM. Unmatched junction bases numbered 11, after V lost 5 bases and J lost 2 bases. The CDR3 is CASSAATGDQNYGYTF. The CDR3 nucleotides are TGTGCCAGCAGTGCTGCCACAGGGGACCAAAACTATGGCTACACCTTC.

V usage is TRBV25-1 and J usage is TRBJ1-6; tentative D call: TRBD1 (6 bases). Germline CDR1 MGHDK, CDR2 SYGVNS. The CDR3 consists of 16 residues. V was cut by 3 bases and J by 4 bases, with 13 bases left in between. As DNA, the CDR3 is TGTGCCAGCAGTGACGGACAGTCTAATTATAATTCACCCCTCCACTTT. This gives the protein CASSDGQSNYNSPLHF.

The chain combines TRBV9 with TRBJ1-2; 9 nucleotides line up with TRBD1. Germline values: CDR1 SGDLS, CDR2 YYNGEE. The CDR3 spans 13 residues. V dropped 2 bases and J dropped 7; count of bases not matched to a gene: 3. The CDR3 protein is CASSVDRGTGYTF. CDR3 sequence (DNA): TGTGCCAGCAGCGTTGACAGGGGGACTGGCTACACCTTC.

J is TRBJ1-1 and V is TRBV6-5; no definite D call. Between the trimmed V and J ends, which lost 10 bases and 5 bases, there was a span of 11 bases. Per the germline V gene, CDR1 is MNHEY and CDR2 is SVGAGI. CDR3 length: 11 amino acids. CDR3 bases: TGTGCCACCGCCTTGGGGACTGAAGCTTTCTTT. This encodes CATALGTEAFF.

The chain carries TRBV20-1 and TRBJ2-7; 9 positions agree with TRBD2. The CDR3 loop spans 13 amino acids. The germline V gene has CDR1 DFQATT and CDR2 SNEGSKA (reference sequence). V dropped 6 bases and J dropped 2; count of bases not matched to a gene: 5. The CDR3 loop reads CSATAGGAYEQYF. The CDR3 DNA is TGCAGTGCGACAGCGGGGGGTGCCTACGAGCAGTACTTC.

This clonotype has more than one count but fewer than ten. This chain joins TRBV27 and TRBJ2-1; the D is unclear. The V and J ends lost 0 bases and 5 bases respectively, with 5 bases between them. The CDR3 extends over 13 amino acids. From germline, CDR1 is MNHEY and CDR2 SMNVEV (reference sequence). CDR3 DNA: TGTGCCAGCAGTTTATCATCGCACAATGAGCAGTTCTTC. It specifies CASSLSSHNEQFF.

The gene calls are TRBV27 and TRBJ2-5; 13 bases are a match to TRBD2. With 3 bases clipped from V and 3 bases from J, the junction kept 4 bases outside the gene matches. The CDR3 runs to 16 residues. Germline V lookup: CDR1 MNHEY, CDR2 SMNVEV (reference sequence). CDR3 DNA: TGTGCCAGCAGTTTTTTAGGACTAGCGGGGGAAGAGACCCAGTACTTC. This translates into CASSFLGLAGEETQYF.

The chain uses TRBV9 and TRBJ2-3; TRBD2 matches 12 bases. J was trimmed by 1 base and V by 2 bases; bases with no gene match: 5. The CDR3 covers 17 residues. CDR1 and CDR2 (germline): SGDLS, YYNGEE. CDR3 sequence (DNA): TGTGCCAGCAGCGTCCCTAGCGGGGGGGCCCGCACAGATACGCAGTATTTT. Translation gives CASSVPSGGARTDTQYF.

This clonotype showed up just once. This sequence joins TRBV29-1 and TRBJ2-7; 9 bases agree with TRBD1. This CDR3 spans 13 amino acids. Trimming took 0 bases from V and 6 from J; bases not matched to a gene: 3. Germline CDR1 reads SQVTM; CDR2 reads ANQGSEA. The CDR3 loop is CSVEDTGGPEQYF. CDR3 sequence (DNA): TGCAGCGTTGAAGATACAGGGGGCCCCGAGCAGTACTTC.